This TCR beta chain was retrieved from a study of Graves' ophthalmopathy and Graves' hyperthyroidism. The CDR3 is 17 amino acids. Germline V gene data show CDR1 as SGHTA and CDR2 as FQGNSA. V lost 4 bases, J lost 5 bases, and 15 bases stayed unmatched. Other autoimmune diseases, uncontrolled infections, pregnancy and lactation each led to patient exclusion. Symptoms, serum thyroxine and TRAb, thyroid ultrasound, and orbital computed tomography formed the diagnostic basis. Transcripts of RNA were the source for amplifying TCR beta CDR3 regions. Investigators did first-round RT-PCR with HTBI primers, then second-round multiplex PCR. TCRdb re-called the multiplex PCR reads through MiXCR, storing one row per CDR3 protein. The table lists around 1,000,000 distinct CDR3 sequences, about 35% of them singletons, with roughly 10% in the top ten.

The chain employs TRBV7-2 and TRBJ2-5; 8 nucleotides match TRBD2. Sequencing input: peripheral blood or thyroid tissue (not recorded which). The source of this sequence is an adult man with Graves' hyperthyroidism. Written as DNA, the CDR3 is TGTGCCAGCAGCTACCACCCGGGAGGGCCGGTCGTTGAGACCCAGTACTTC. The encoded protein is CASSYHPGGPVVETQYF.